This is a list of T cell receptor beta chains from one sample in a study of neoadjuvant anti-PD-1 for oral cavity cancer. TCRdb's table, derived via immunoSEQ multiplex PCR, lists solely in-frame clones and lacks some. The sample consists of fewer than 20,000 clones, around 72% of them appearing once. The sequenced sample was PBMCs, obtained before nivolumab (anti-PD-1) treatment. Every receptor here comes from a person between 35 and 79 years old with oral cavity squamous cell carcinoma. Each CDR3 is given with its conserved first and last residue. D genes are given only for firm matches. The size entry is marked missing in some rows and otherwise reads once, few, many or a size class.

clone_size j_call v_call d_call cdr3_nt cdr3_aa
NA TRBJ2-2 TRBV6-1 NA TGTGCCAGCAGTGGCCTCCCCACTGCCGGGGAGCTGTTTTTT CASSGLPTAGELFF
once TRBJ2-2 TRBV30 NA TGTGCCGGGCCTAGAGCCGCCGGGGAGCTGTTTTTT CAGPRAAGELFF
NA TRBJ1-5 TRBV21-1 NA TGTGCCAGCAGCAAAGATAGGGGGGCCCGTCATTATAGCAATCAGCCCCAGCATTTT CASSKDRGARHYSNQPQHF
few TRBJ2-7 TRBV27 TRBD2 TGTGCCAGCAGTGACGGGACTAGCGGCTTCGGGTACTTC CASSDGTSGFGYF
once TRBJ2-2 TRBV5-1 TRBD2 TGCGCCAGCAAATCAGAGAAAAAGGGCGGGAGTACCGGGGAGCTGTTTTTT CASKSEKKGGSTGELFF
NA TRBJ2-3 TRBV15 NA TGTGCCACCAGCAGAGAAGCAGTTGGAGATACGCAGTATTTT CATSREAVGDTQYF
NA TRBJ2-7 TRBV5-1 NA TGCGCCAGCAGCTTGCCCCAACGTGCAGAATCCTACGAGCAGTACTTC CASSLPQRAESYEQYF
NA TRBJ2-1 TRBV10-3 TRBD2 TGTGCCATCAGAGGGCAAAAACTAGCGGGAGGGCCCATTCCAAGGAATGAGCAGTTCTTC CAIRGQKLAGGPIPRNEQFF
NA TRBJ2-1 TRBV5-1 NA TGCGCCAGCAGCCCCGGGCGGGCCTCCTACAATGAGCAGTTCTTC CASSPGRASYNEQFF
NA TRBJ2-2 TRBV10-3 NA TGTGCCATCAGGCCCCGTTGGAGCGCGAACACCGGGGAGCTGTTTTTT CAIRPRWSANTGELFF
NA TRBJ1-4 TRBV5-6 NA TGTGCCAGCAGCTTTAGGACCCCTGGACGTGAAAAACTGTTTTTT CASSFRTPGREKLFF
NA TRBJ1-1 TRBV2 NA TGTGCCAGGGGCTCGAACACTGAAGCTTTCTTT CARGSNTEAFF
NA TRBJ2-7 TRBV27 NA TGTGCCAGCAGTTCAAGTGTAACGGGAGTGAAGGAGCAGTACTTC CASSSSVTGVKEQYF
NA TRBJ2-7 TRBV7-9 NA TGTGCCAGCAGCTCTCAATCGGGGAGACTCGAGCAGTACTTC CASSSQSGRLEQYF
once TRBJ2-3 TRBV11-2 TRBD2 TGTGCCAGCAGTCTAGTACTCAGCGGGAGGGCCGTAGATACGCAGTATTTT CASSLVLSGRAVDTQYF
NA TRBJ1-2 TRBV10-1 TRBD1 TGCGCCAGCAGTGGTGACAGGGGATCAGGCTACACCTTC CASSGDRGSGYTF
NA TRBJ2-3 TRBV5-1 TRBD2 TGCGCCAGCAGGACTAGCGGGAGCACAGATACGCAGTATTTT CASRTSGSTDTQYF